This TCR beta chain is drawn from a study of T cells expressing NK-cell markers. TCRdb re-called the 5' RACE reads; every CDR3 protein appears as one record, without DNA. The ten top clones account for roughly 1.4%, within a sample of a few hundred thousand distinct CDR3 sequences. Germline V lookup: CDR1 DFQATT, CDR2 SNEGSKA (reference sequence). The CDR3 has 16 amino acids. Sequencing used blood T cells: a sorted CD56 or NKG2C T cell subset, CD4+ or CD8+ T cells, or bulk PBMC T cells (not recorded which). The J gene is TRBJ1-5, the V gene TRBV20-1. This TCR was sampled from a woman between 45 and 65 years old in good health. The CDR3 here is CSARDGGFGFNQPQHF.